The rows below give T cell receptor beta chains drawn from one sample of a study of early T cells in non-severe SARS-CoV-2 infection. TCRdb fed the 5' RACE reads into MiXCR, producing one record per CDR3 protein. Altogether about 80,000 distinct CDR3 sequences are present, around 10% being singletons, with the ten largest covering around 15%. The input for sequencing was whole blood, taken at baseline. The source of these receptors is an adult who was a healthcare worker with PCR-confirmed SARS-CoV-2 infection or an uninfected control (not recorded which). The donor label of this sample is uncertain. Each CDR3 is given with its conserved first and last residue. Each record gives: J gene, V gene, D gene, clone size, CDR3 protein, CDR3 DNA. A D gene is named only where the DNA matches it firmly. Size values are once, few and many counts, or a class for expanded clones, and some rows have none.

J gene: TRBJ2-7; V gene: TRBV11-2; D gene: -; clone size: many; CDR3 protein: CASSKGISSYEQYF; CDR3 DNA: TGTGCCAGCAGCAAGGGTATTAGCTCCTACGAGCAGTACTTC
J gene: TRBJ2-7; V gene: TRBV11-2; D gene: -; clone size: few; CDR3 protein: CASSFGLAESSYEQYF; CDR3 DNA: TGTGCCAGCAGCTTTGGATTAGCGGAAAGCTCCTACGAGCAGTACTTC
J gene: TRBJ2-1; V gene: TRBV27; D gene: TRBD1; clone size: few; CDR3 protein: CASSPRFPGQGLNEQFF; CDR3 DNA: TGTGCCAGCAGTCCCCGTTTTCCGGGACAGGGACTCAATGAGCAGTTCTTC
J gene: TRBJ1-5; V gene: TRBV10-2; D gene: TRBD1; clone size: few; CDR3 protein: CASSPSLGQSHQPQHF; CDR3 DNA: TGCGCCAGCAGTCCCAGCCTGGGACAGTCGCATCAGCCCCAGCATTTT
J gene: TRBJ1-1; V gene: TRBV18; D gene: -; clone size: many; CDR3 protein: CASSPSGANTEAFF; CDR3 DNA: TGTGCCAGCTCACCATCAGGGGCGAACACTGAAGCTTTCTTT
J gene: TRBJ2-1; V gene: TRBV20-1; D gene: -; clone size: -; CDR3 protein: CSASMNGRAKQFF; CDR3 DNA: TGCAGTGCTAGTATGAACGGGAGAGCCAAGCAGTTCTTC
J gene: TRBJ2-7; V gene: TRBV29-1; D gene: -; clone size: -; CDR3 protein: CSVELEAPYEQYF; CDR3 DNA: TGCAGCGTTGAATTGGAAGCCCCCTACGAGCAGTACTTC
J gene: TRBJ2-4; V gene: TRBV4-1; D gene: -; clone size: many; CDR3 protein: CASSQVGEAKNIQYF; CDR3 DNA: TGCGCCAGCAGCCAAGTCGGGGAGGCCAAAAACATTCAGTACTTC
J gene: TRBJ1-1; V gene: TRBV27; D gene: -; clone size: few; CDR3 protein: CASSFTGSNTEAFF; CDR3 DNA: TGTGCCAGCAGTTTTACAGGGTCGAACACTGAAGCTTTCTTT
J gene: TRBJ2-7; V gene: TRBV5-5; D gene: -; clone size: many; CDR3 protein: CASSSTTSYEQYF; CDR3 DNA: TGTGCCAGCAGCTCGACTACCTCCTACGAGCAGTACTTC
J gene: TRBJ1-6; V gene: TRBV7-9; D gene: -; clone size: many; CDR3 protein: CASSSPATGASPLHF; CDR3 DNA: TGTGCCAGCAGCTCCCCGGCTACAGGAGCTTCACCCCTCCACTTT
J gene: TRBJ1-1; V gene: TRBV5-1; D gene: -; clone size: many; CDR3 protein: CASSLSSLNTEAFF; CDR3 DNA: TGCGCCAGCAGCCTCTCCTCTTTAAACACTGAAGCTTTCTTT
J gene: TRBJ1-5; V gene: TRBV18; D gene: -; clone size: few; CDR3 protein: CASSPGAGQPQHF; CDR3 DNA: TGTGCCAGCTCCCCCGGGGCAGGTCAGCCCCAGCATTTT
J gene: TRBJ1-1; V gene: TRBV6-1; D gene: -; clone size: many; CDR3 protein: CASSVQQGRGTEAFF; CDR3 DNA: TGTGCCAGCAGTGTTCAACAGGGACGTGGCACTGAAGCTTTCTTT
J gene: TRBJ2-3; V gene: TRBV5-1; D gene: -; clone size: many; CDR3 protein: CASSLSQLITDTQYF; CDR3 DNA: TGCGCCAGCAGCTTGTCACAACTAATCACAGATACGCAGTATTTT
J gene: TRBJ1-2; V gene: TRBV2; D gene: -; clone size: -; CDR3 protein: CASNPGREHGYTF; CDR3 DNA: TGTGCCAGCAACCCAGGGAGGGAGCATGGCTACACCTTC
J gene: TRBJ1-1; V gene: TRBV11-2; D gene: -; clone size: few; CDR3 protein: CASSFSGGRGNTEAFF; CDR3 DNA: TGTGCCAGCAGCTTCAGCGGGGGGCGAGGAAACACTGAAGCTTTCTTT
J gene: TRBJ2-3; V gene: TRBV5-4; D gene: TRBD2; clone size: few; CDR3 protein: CASSSGLAVADTQYF; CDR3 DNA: TGTGCCAGCAGCTCCGGACTAGCGGTTGCAGATACGCAGTATTTT